This T cell receptor beta chain was captured by sequencing in a study of regulatory and conventional T cells in RAG deficiency (dated 2017 in TCRdb). For context, the study as a whole: The study used high-throughput TCR beta sequencing to compare repertoire diversity and composition of Treg, conventional CD4+ and CD8+ T cells between RAG-deficient patients and healthy controls. Findings and caveats that apply to the study as a whole: All patient T-cell subsets had shorter CDR3 lengths; Omenn syndrome patients showed >75% Treg-Tconv repertoire overlap at nucleotide and amino acid level. For some subjects, some analyses of T-cell subsets were not performed. Unique TCR beta sequences from Treg cells were roughly 100-fold fewer in Omenn syndrome and CID/AS patients than controls, versus around 10-fold for other subsets. RAG-deficient patients showed markedly lower Shannon entropy and higher Simpson indices than control T-cell subpopulations. Rather than being bona fide Treg cells, the sorted CD25-high CD127-low cells in Omenn syndrome patients may represent peripherally activated cells.

The library came from the immunoSEQ multiplex PCR assay. Genomic DNA from the sorted T-cell subsets was used to amplify rearranged TCR beta chain products, which were then sequenced. As for the original processing: Repertoire diversity of productive TCR beta rearrangements was quantified using Shannon entropy and Simpson indices. Clonal expansion was assessed using the summed frequency of the 100 most abundant productive TCR beta clonotypes among total reads. The TRB repertoires were scored with a self-reactivity index that is based on amino acid usage at CDR3beta positions 6 and 7. Two-way ANOVA was applied to the repertoire analyses, whereas Student t or Mann-Whitney tests were applied to the flow cytometric analyses. TCRdb re-hosts the immuneACCESS table, in-frame sequences only. Its copies lack some clones; in the studies checked, an unresolved V gene accounts for under half of them, and the cause for the rest is not known. V and J calls and clone size come straight from that table; D and trimming were deduced from the DNA. The sample profile shows over 45,000 clones; more than 80% of them were found once. The ten top clones hold roughly 0.51% of the sample.

The CDR1 and CDR2 encoded by the germline V gene are MNHEY and SVGAGI. Taken from cysteine to phenylalanine, the CDR3 has 14 residues. The kept DNA is CDR3 alone, 42 bases in frame from the first base. The junction shows trimming of 0 bases on V and 12 bases on J, plus 15 bases between the germline ends. Before genomic DNA extraction, conventional CD4+ T cells were purified from blood as CD25-low CD127-high cells. Seven or eight healthy control donors served as the comparison group for repertoire analyses. Regarding this clone: There is no known antigen for this receptor. The record has no base qualities; no much larger clone is one base away.

These records were also assigned to another study, of regulatory T cells. Looking at the second paper: The multiplex PCR used 52 forward TRBV primers and 13 reverse TRBJ primers, with assay-based and computational corrections for amplification bias. Restricted unique TRB V-J pairs and skewed V and J gene usage were observed in patient repertoires, most markedly in regulatory T cells. The study compared T-cell receptor beta repertoires of sorted regulatory, conventional CD4+ and CD8+ T cells in CD3G-deficient patients with those in healthy controls. Ficoll density separation was used to isolate peripheral blood mononuclear cells. Rearranged TRB loci were amplified from genomic DNA by multiplex PCR within the immunoSEQ assay. TRB amplicons were sequenced using an Illumina HiSeq platform. Raw sequences were error-filtered and aligned to reference gene sequences by custom algorithms and were subsequently analyzed with the immunoSEQ online tools. Productive and nonproductive TRB rearrangement frequencies were evaluated among both unique and total sequences. For group comparisons, t tests, Mann-Whitney tests or two-way ANOVA were performed in Prism software.

The rearrangement joined TRBV6-5 to TRBJ2-1; no D segment can be confidently identified. The sequence derives from a human donor in good health. The sequencing input was CD4+ effector T cells sorted from blood. CDR3 region: CASSYSPFSPRQFF. In nucleotides, the sequence is TGTGCCAGCAGTTACTCCCCGTTTTCGCCGCGGCAGTTCTTC.